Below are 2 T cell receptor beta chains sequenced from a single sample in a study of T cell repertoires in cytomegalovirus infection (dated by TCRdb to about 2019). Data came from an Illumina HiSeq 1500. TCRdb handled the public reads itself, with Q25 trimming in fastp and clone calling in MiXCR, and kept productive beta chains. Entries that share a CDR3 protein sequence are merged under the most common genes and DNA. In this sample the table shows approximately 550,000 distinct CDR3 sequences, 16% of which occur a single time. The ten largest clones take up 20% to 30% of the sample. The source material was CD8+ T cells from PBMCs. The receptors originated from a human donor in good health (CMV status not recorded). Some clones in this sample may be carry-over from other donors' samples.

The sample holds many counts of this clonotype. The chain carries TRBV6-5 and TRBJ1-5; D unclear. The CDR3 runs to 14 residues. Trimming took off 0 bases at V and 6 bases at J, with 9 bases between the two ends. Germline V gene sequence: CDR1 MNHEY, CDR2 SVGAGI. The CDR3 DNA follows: TGTGCCAGCAGTTACTCAGGAGGCGGTCAGCCCCAGCATTTT. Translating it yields CASSYSGGGQPQHF.

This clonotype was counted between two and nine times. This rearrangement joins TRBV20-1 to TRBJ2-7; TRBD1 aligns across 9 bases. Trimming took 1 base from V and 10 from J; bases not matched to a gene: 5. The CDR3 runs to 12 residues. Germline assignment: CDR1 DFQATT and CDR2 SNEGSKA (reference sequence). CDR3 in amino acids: CSARAGTGQQYF. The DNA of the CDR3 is TGCAGTGCTAGAGCCGGGACAGGGCAACAGTACTTC.